One and the same sample provided the 17 T cell receptor beta chains below, sequenced in a study of cytomegalovirus exposure and HLA in healthy donors. It was with 60 Vbeta and 13 Jbeta primers that the PCR ran. The table came from immunoSEQ multiplex PCR; TCRdb's copy has only in-frame clones and leaves some out. In the table there are 240,000 or so clones, around 76% of which are singletons. Sequenced sample: PBMCs. These receptors all stem from a woman aged 40 to 50 in good health and CMV-seropositive.

The chain joins TRBV16 to TRBJ1-1, with D perhaps TRBD1 (5 bases). CDR3 length: 14 residues. Germline values: CDR1 KGHSY, CDR2 FQNENV. The V end was cut by 3 bases, the J end by 5 bases, with 13 bases between. The CDR3 loop reads CASSHQEDKTEAFF. The CDR3 DNA sequence: TGTGCCAGCAGCCACCAAGAGGACAAAACTGAAGCTTTCTTT.

The chain links TRBV9 to TRBJ2-1; 8 nucleotides agree with TRBD2. The CDR3 contains 16 residues. V lost 0 bases, J lost 8 bases, and 10 bases stayed unmatched. Per germline, CDR1 SGDLS and CDR2 YYNGEE. The chain's CDR3 is CASSVGVGGASHEQFF. CDR3 bases: TGTGCCAGCAGCGTAGGGGTCGGGGGGGCGTCCCATGAGCAGTTCTTC.

The chain links TRBV5-1 to TRBJ2-5; D remains ambiguous. The V and J ends lost 3 bases and 2 bases respectively, with 2 bases between them. CDR1 and CDR2 from the germline V gene are SGHRS and YFSETQ. The CDR3 loop spans 11 amino acids. CDR3 protein: CASSSQETQYF. CDR3 nucleotides: TGCGCCAGCAGCTCGCAAGAGACCCAGTACTTC.

This clone was seen more than once but under ten times. The chain combines TRBV21-1 with TRBJ2-7; TRBD1 is the table's D call and was not checked against the DNA. TRBV21-1 is designated a pseudogene. This CDR3 spans 14 amino acids. The CDR3, as DNA: TGTGCCAGCAGCCACACCAGGGGGCGATCCGAGCAGTACTTC. Translation: CASSHTRGRSEQYF.

The chain is built from TRBV6-5 and TRBJ2-5; 10 nucleotides agree with TRBD1. CDR1 MNHEY and CDR2 SVGAGI come from the germline V gene. The trim removed 5 bases at V and 5 bases at J, leaving 8 bases unmatched. This CDR3 is 15 amino acids long. The CDR3 nucleotides read TGTGCCAGCAGTATCGGGACAGGGGCGAGGGAGACCCAGTACTTC. Its protein is CASSIGTGARETQYF.

The chain links TRBV10-2 to TRBJ2-5; 8 bases are shared with TRBD2. V was pared by 2 bases and J by 4 bases, with 3 bases of the junction left unmatched. Germline V gene sequence: CDR1 WSHSY, CDR2 SAAADI. This CDR3 comprises 14 residues. The CDR3 region is CASSESGSLETQYF. CDR3 DNA: TGCGCCAGCAGTGAGAGCGGGAGTTTAGAGACCCAGTACTTC.

The chain couples TRBV7-8 to TRBJ2-7, with 8 bases identical to TRBD1. This CDR3 has 15 residues. Germline V gives CDR1 SGHVS, CDR2 FQNEAQ. The V and J ends lost 1 base and 0 bases, in that order; junction bases with no gene match: 2. The CDR3 DNA reads as TGTGCCAGCAGCTTAGAGCAGGGGGCCTCCTACGAGCAGTACTTC. Amino acids: CASSLEQGASYEQYF.

This chain connects TRBV28 to TRBJ1-6; 9 bases are a match to TRBD1. With 6 bases clipped from V and 7 bases from J, the junction kept 7 bases outside the gene matches. The CDR3 is 15 amino acids. Per the germline V gene, CDR1 is MDHEN and CDR2 is SYDVKM. This chain's CDR3 is CASRPRDRVNSPLHF. The CDR3 DNA is TGTGCCAGCAGGCCCCGGGACAGGGTAAATTCACCCCTCCACTTT.

V is TRBV18 and J is TRBJ1-1; D uncertain. Germline V gives CDR1 KGHSH, CDR2 LQKENI. The length of the CDR3 is 15 residues. V dropped 4 bases and J dropped 1 base, with 13 bases sitting between them. CDR3 coding DNA: TGTGCCAGCTCACGGGAGACGGGAGGGAACACTGAAGCTTTCTTT. It specifies CASSRETGGNTEAFF.

This sequence joins TRBV5-1 and TRBJ2-7; 9 nucleotides agree with TRBD2. This CDR3 spans 17 amino acids. CDR1 and CDR2 from the germline V gene are SGHRS and YFSETQ. V was pared by 0 bases and J by 0 bases, with 7 bases of the junction left unmatched. The DNA for the CDR3 is TGCGCCAGCAGCTTGGGCGGGGGGGGGATTAGCTCCTACGAGCAGTACTTC. Its translation: CASSLGGGGISSYEQYF. Variable domain in full (rest from reference TRBV5-1 and TRBJ2-7): KAGVTQTPRYLIKTRGQQVTLSCSPISGHRSVSWYQQTPGQGLQFLFEYFSETQRNKGNFPGRFSGRQFSNSRSEMNVSTLELGDSALYLCASSLGGGGISSYEQYFGPGTRLTVT.

This chain connects TRBV7-6 to TRBJ2-7; 7 bases are a match to TRBD2. J was trimmed by 2 bases and V by 7 bases; bases with no gene match: 11. This CDR3 is 15 amino acids long. CDR1 is SGHVS and CDR2 is FNYEAQ in the germline V gene. CDR3 in amino acids: CASTPRREKTYEQYF. The CDR3 nucleotides read TGTGCCAGCACCCCCAGGCGGGAGAAGACCTACGAGCAGTACTTC. The whole variable domain, filled in from reference TRBV7-6 and TRBJ2-7, reads GAGVSQSPRYKVTKRGQDVALRCDPISGHVSLYWYRQALGQGPEFLTYFNYEAQQDKSGLPNDRFSAERPEGSISTLTIQRTEQRDSAMYRCASTPRREKTYEQYFGPGTRLTVT.

CDR3 protein: CASSPDGQALNTGELFF. As DNA, the CDR3 is TGTGCCAGCTCACCAGACGGACAGGCCCTCAACACCGGGGAGCTGTTTTTT. The V call is TRBV18, the J call TRBJ2-2; TRBD1 agrees at 7 bases. Germline CDR1 and CDR2: KGHSH and LQKENI. Trimming took 2 bases from V and 2 from J; bases not matched to a gene: 8. This CDR3 region has 17 residues. Filled out from reference TRBV18 and TRBJ2-2, the complete variable domain reads NAGVMQNPRHLVRRRGQEARLRCSPMKGHSHVYWYRQLPEEGLKFMVYLQKENIIDESGMPKERFSAEFPKEGPSILRIQQVVRGDSAAYFCASSPDGQALNTGELFFGEGSRLTVL.

The V gene is TRBV11-3, the J gene TRBJ1-1; 7 positions match TRBD1. The germline V gene encodes CDR1 SGHNT and CDR2 YENEEA. The CDR3 extends over 13 amino acids. V shed 5 bases and J 4 bases; nucleotides not matched to a gene: 4. The CDR3 reads CASSETGFTEAFF. CDR3 bases: TGTGCCAGCAGCGAGACAGGGTTCACTGAAGCTTTCTTT.

The V call is TRBV19, the J call TRBJ1-2; 9 nucleotides agree with TRBD1. The length of the CDR3 is 14 residues. Germline V gene lookup returns CDR1 LNHDA and CDR2 SQIVND (reference sequence). With V trimmed by 7 bases and J by 4 bases, 7 bases remained unmatched. The CDR3 region has the DNA TGTGCCAGTATGGTGGACAGGGGAAGCTATGGCTACACCTTC. This translates into CASMVDRGSYGYTF.

This clone turned up a few times. This chain joins TRBV4-2 and TRBJ2-1; the D gene is possibly TRBD2 (6 bases). The V gene lost 1 base and the J gene lost 10 bases, with 20 bases spanning the gap. This CDR3 has 16 amino acids. The V gene's germline CDR1 is LGHNA and CDR2 YNFKEQ. The CDR3 sequence is CASSQGSSSVLGEQFF. The DNA for the CDR3 is TGTGCCAGCAGCCAAGGGTCGTCTAGCGTACTGGGGGAGCAGTTCTTC.

V is TRBV11-2 and J is TRBJ2-1; 11 nucleotides agree with TRBD2. Germline V gives CDR1 SGHAT, CDR2 FQNNGV. The CDR3 is made up of 15 amino acids. V shed 2 bases and J 8 bases; nucleotides not matched to a gene: 5. CDR3 in DNA: TGTGCCAGCAGCTTACGACTAGCGGGAATTGATGAGCAGTTCTTC. Translated: CASSLRLAGIDEQFF.

The chain recombines TRBV19 with TRBJ2-2; no firm D call. The CDR3 spans 13 residues. V dropped 2 bases and J dropped 5 bases, with 6 bases sitting between them. Germline CDR1 LNHDA, CDR2 SQIVND (reference sequence). CDR3 protein: CASSIRLTGELFF. CDR3 in DNA: TGTGCCAGTAGTATACGTCTTACCGGGGAGCTGTTTTTT.